Each of the 10 T cell receptor beta chains below was sequenced from the same sample in a study of blood T cells in healthy people across ages. PCR was performed a second time for roughly 6 to 12 cycles using a sample-barcoded 5' primer and a J-beta primer mix. One entry per CDR3 protein, called by TCRdb with MiXCR from the 5' RACE reads. The table includes about 380,000 distinct CDR3 sequences, about 49% detected once. Sequencing was carried out using blood. The receptors derive from a man in his sixties in good health.

This clonotype came up many times. The CDR3 loop is CASSLVAGAYEQYF. CDR3 DNA sequence: TGTGCCAGCAGCTTAGTGGCAGGGGCCTACGAGCAGTACTTC. The chain recombines TRBV7-9 with TRBJ2-7; weak D call: TRBD1 (6 bases). Germline values: CDR1 SEHNR, CDR2 FQNEAQ (reference sequence). V was pared by 1 base and J by 2 bases, with 9 bases between. The CDR3 totals 14 residues.

The rearrangement links TRBV6-1 to TRBJ2-7; D call uncertain. This CDR3 comprises 9 residues. The ends were cut back, 10 bases at V and 0 bases at J, with 1 base in the middle. The germline CDR1 and CDR2 sequences are MNHNS and SASEGT. The CDR3 protein is CATSYEQYF. CDR3 coding DNA: TGTGCCACCTCCTACGAGCAGTACTTC.

This clonotype was picked up a small number of times. The chain combines TRBV20-1 with TRBJ2-1, with TRBD2 matching 12 bases. The CDR3 sequence is 16 residues long. J lost 0 bases, V lost 3 bases, and 3 bases had no gene match. Germline CDR1 and CDR2: DFQATT and SNEGSKA (reference sequence). CDR3 in amino acids: CSARLAGGSSYNEQFF. CDR3 in DNA: TGCAGTGCTAGGCTAGCGGGGGGGAGCTCCTACAATGAGCAGTTCTTC.

This clonotype was found a few times. The CDR3 DNA sequence: TGTGCCAGCAGCTTAGATGTCAGCGGGAGTACAGATACGCAGTATTTT. It specifies CASSLDVSGSTDTQYF. V usage is TRBV7-8 and J usage is TRBJ2-3; 8 bases agree with TRBD2. Germline V gives CDR1 SGHVS, CDR2 FQNEAQ. V was pared by 1 base and J by 3 bases, with 6 bases of the junction left unmatched. The CDR3 consists of 16 residues.

This clonotype was seen only a few times. The gene calls are TRBV3-1 and TRBJ2-7; TRBD1 aligns across 11 bases. Trimming took 5 bases from V and 6 from J; bases not matched to a gene: 12. This CDR3 region has 16 residues. Per the germline V gene, CDR1 is LGHDT and CDR2 is YNNKEL (reference sequence). DNA of the CDR3: TGTGCCAGCAGCAGATCACCCGGGACAGGGGGGGGCGAGCAGTACTTC. Encoded protein: CASSRSPGTGGGEQYF.

This clonotype has a single count. J is TRBJ1-4 and V is TRBV25-1; D not certain. The germline V gene has CDR1 MGHDK and CDR2 SYGVNS. Trimming stripped 6 bases from V and 8 bases from J, with 13 bases between. This CDR3 contains 13 residues. CDR3 in amino acids: CASSRDPWEKLFF. The CDR3 DNA sequence: TGTGCCAGCAGCCGGGATCCATGGGAAAAACTGTTTTTT.

The chain recombines TRBV15 with TRBJ1-1; D is ambiguous. Germline V gene lookup returns CDR1 LNHNV and CDR2 YYDKDF (reference sequence). The CDR3 contains 14 residues. Trimming took off 0 bases at V and 1 base at J, with 6 bases between the two ends. The CDR3 loop reads CATSRDLKNTEAFF. CDR3 nucleotides: TGTGCCACCAGCAGAGATCTTAAGAACACTGAAGCTTTCTTT.

This sequence joins TRBV18 and TRBJ2-6; no firm D call. V was trimmed by 5 bases and J by 2 bases, leaving 10 bases between them. This CDR3 has 15 residues. Germline V gene lookup returns CDR1 KGHSH and CDR2 LQKENI. DNA of the CDR3: TGTGCCAGCTCATCTTCGATGGCTGGGGCCAACGTCCTGACTTTC. Amino acids: CASSSSMAGANVLTF.

This chain uses TRBV12-3 or TRBV12-4 with TRBJ2-6; D gene ambiguous. The CDR3 is 12 amino acids. V dropped 7 bases and J dropped 7 bases, with 8 bases sitting between them. CDR3 nucleotides: TGTGCCAGCACCCCTGACGCCAACGTCCTGACTTTC. As protein: CASTPDANVLTF.

This rearrangement joins TRBV7-9 to TRBJ2-2, with TRBD2 as a possible D gene (7 bases). The V end lost 5 bases, the J end lost 5 bases, and 15 bases lay between the germline ends. CDR3 length: 15 residues. Germline lookup yields CDR1 SEHNR and CDR2 FQNEAQ (reference sequence). The CDR3 region has the DNA TGTGCCAGCAGCCCGCCCGGGGGGCTTACCGGGGAGCTGTTTTTT. It yields the protein CASSPPGGLTGELFF.